Described below is a single TCR beta chain sequence and its context. The CDR3 totals 15 residues. Trimming cost V 4 bases and J 0 bases; bases outside gene matches: 3. CDR1 is SGHTA, CDR2 FQGNSA, per germline. This sample was taken from a study of blood T cell repertoires in COVID-19. The assay was immunoSEQ multiplex PCR, and TCRdb's table has in-frame clones only and misses some. The sample includes approximately 300,000 clones, about 86% of them seen just once. The clonotype comes from a woman aged 50 to 65 with acute or convalescent COVID-19. The sequenced sample consisted of peripheral blood. The rearrangement joins TRBV7-2 to TRBJ2-3, with 8 positions matching TRBD1. The CDR3 DNA reads as TGTGCCAGCAGCTCGGGACAGGCTAGCACAGATACGCAGTATTTT. Its protein product is CASSSGQASTDTQYF. Supplemented by reference TRBV7-2 and TRBJ2-3, the full variable domain reads GAGVSQSPSNKVTEKGKDVELRCDPISGHTALYWYRQSLGQGLEFLIYFQGNSAPDKSGLPSDRFSAERTGGSVSTLTIQRTQQEDSAVYLCASSSGQASTDTQYFGPGTRLTVL.